This TCR beta chain emerged from a study of T cell repertoires and HLA-DP antigens. Study information: Donor ages ranged from 18-to-29 to 60-to-69; a couple of men, one woman. Study-wide results and limits: Against one allele, clones undetected before culture averaged about 35%; against the other, 50.6%.

Germline values: CDR1 SNHLY, CDR2 FYNNEI. V was cut by 6 bases and J by 6 bases, with 12 bases left in between. CDR3 length: 13 residues. Deep-resolution sequencing targeted 150,000 to 200,000 T cell genomes in pre-culture CD4+ samples. This table comes from immunoSEQ multiplex PCR, and its TCRdb copy is limited to in-frame clones, with some not included. The sample includes roughly 110,000 clones, approximately 92% of them seen just once. Points on this clone: The target antigen is unknown.

The genes are TRBV2 and TRBJ1-5, with D hard to call. The TCR sequence derives from a woman in her late teens or twenties in good health and CMV-seronegative. The sample was CD4+ T cells from PBMCs. DNA for the CDR3: TGTGCCAGCAGAAGCGAGTTCGTTCAGCCCCAGCATTTT. The encoded protein is CASRSEFVQPQHF.